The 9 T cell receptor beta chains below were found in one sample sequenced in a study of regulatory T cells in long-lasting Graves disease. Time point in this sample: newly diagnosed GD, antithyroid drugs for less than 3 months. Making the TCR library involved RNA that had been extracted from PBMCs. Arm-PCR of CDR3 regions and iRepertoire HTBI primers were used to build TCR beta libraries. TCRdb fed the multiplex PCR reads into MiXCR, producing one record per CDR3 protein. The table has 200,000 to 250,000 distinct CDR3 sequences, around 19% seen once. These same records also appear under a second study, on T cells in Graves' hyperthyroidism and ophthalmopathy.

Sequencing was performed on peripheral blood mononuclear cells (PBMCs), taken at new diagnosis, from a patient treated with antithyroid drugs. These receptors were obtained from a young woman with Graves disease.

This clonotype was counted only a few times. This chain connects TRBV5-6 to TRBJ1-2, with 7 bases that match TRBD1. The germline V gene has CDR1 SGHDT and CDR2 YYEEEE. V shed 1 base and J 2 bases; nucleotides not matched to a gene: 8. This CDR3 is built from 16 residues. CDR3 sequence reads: CASSLNAGTENYGYTF. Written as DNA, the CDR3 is TGTGCCAGCAGCTTGAACGCCGGGACAGAAAACTATGGCTACACCTTC. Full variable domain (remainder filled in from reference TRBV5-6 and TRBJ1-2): DAGVTQSPTHLIKTRGQQVTLRCSPKSGHDTVSWYQQALGQGPQFIFQYYEEEERQRGNFPDRFSGHQFPNYSSELNVNALLLGDSALYLCASSLNAGTENYGYTFGSGTRLTVV.

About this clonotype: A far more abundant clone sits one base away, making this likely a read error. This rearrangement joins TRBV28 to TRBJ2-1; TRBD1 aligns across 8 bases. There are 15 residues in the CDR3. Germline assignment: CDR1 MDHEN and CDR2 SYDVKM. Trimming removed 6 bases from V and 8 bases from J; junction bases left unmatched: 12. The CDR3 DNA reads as TGTGCCAGCAGAACAGGGGGTTTACCCGAGGATGAGCAGTTCTTC. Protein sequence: CASRTGGLPEDEQFF.

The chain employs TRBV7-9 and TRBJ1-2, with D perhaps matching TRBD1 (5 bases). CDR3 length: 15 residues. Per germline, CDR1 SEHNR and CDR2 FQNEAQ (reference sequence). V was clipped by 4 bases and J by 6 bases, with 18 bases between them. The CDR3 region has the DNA TGTGCCAGCAGCTCCCCCCGGGGGGGGGTCCATGGCTACACCTTC. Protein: CASSSPRGGVHGYTF.

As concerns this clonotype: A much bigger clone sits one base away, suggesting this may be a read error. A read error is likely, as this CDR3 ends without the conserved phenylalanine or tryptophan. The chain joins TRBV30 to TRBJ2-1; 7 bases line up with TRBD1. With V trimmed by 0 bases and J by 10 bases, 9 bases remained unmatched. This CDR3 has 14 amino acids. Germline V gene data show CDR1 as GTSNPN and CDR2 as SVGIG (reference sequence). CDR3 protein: CAWSVHGTAGEQFV. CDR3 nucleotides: TGTGCCTGGAGTGTACACGGGACAGCAGGGGAGCAGTTCGTC.

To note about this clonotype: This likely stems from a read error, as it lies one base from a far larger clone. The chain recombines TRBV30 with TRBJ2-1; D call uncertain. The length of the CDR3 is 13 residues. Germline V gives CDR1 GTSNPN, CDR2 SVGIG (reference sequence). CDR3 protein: CAWSVRAQETQDF. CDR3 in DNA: TGTGCCTGGAGTGTCCGGGCGCAAGAGACCCAGGACTTC.

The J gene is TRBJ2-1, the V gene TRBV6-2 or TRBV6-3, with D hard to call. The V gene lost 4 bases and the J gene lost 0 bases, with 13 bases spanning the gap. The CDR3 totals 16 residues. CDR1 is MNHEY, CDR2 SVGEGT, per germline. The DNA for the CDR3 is TGTGCCAGCAGTTCATCGGACGCGAGCTCCTACAATGAGCAGTTCTTC. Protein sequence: CASSSSDASSYNEQFF.

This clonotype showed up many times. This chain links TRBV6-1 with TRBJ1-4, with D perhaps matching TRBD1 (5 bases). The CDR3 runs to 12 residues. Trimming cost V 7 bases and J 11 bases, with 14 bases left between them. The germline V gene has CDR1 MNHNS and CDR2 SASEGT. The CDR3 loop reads CASTPRRDKLFF. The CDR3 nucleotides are TGTGCCAGCACCCCGCGGAGGGACAAACTGTTTTTT.

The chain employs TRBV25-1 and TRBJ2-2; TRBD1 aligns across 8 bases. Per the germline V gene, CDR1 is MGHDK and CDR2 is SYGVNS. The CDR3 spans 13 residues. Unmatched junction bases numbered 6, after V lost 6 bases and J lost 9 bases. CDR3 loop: CASSVQGARELFF. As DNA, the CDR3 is TGTGCCAGCAGCGTTCAGGGGGCCCGGGAGCTGTTTTTT.

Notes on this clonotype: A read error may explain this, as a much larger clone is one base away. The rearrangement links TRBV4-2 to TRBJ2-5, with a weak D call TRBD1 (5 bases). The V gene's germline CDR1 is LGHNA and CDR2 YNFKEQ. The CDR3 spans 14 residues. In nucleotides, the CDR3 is TGTGCCAGCCGCCAAGAGGCAGGGCTCGAGACCCAGTACTTC. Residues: CASRQEAGLETQYF.